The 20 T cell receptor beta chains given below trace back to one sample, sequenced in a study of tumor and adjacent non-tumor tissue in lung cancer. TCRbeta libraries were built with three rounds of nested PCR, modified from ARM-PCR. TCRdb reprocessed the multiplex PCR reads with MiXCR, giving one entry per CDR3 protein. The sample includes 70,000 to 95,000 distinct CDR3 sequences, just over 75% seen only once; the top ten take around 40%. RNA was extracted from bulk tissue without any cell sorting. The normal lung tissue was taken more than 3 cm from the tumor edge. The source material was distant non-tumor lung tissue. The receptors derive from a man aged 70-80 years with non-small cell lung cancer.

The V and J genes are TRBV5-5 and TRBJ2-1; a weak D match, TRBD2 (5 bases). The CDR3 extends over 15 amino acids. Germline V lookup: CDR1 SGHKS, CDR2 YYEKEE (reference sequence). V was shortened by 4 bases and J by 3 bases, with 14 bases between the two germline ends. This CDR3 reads CASSLSVSFYNEQFF. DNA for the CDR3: TGTGCCAGCAGCCTTAGCGTGAGTTTCTACAATGAGCAGTTCTTC.

CDR3 sequence reads: CASSGETGRNSPLHF. In DNA, the CDR3 is TGTGCCAGCAGCGGAGAGACAGGGAGAAATTCACCCCTCCACTTT. The chain combines TRBV5-4 with TRBJ1-6, with 7 nucleotides matching TRBD1. V lost 4 bases, J lost 7 bases, and 8 bases stayed unmatched. The CDR3 runs 15 residues. Germline CDR1 SGHNT, CDR2 YYREEE (reference sequence).

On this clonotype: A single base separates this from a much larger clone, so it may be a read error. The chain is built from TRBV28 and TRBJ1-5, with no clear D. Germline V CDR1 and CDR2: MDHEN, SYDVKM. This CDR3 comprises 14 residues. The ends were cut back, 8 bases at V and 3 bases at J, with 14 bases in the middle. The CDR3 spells CASRSHGPNQPQHF. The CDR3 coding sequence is TGTGCCAGCCGCTCCCACGGCCCCAATCAGCCCCAGCATTTT. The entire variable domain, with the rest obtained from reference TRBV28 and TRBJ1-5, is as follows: DVKVTQSSRYLVKRTGEKVFLECVQDMDHENMFWYRQDPGLGLRLIYFSYDVKMKEKGDIPEGYSVSREKKERFSLILESASTNQTSMYLCASRSHGPNQPQHFGDGTRLSIL.

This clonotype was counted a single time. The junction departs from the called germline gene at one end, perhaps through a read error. The CDR3 DNA follows: TGCGCCAGCAGCTTAGATCAGGGTGCCCCCTACGAGGAGTACTTC. This encodes CASSLDQGAPYEEYF. The genes are TRBV11-2 and TRBJ2-7; maybe TRBD1 (5 bases). The CDR3 sequence is 15 residues long. CDR1 SGHAT and CDR2 FQNNGV come from the germline V gene.

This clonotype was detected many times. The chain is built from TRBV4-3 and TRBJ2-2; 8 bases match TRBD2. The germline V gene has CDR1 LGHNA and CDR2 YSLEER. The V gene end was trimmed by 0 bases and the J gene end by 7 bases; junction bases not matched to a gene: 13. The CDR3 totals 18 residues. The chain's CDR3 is CASSQDSGSNGRDGELFF. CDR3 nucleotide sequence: TGCGCCAGCAGCCAAGACTCAGGGAGTAACGGGAGGGACGGGGAGCTGTTTTTT.

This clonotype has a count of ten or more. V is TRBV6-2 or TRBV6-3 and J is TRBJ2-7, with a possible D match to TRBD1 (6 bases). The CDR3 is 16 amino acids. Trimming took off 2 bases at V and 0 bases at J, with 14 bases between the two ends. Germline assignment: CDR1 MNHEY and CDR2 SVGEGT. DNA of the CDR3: TGTGCCAGCAGTTACCGGACAGTACTTTCCTCCTACGAGCAGTACTTC. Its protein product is CASSYRTVLSSYEQYF.

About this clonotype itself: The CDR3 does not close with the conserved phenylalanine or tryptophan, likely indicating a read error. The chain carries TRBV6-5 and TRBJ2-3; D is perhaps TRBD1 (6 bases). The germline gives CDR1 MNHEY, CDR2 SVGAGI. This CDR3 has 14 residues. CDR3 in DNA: TGTGCCAGCAGTTCAAGGACAGTCACAGATACACAGTATTAT. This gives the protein CASSSRTVTDTQYY.

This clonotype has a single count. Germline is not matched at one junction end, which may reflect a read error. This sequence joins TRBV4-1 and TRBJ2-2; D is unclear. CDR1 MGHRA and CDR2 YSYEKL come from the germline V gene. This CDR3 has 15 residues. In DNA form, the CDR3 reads TGCGCCAGCAGCCACTTAAGCTACGAACACCGAGGAGCTGTTTTT. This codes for CASSHLSYEHRGAVF.

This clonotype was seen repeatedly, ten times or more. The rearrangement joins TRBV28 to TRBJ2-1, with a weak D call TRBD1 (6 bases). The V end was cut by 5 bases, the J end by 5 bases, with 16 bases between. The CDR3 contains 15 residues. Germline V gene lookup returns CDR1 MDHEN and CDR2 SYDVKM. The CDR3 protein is CASSLTTGWNNEQFF. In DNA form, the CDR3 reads TGTGCCAGCAGTCTCACGACAGGTTGGAACAATGAGCAGTTCTTC.

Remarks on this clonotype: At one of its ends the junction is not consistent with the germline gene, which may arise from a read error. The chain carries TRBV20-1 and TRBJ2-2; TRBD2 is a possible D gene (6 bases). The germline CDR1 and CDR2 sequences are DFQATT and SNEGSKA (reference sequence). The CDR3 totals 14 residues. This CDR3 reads CSVLAALNTGDLFF. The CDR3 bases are TGCAGTGTGTTAGCGGCCCTAAACACCGGGGACCTGTTTTTT.

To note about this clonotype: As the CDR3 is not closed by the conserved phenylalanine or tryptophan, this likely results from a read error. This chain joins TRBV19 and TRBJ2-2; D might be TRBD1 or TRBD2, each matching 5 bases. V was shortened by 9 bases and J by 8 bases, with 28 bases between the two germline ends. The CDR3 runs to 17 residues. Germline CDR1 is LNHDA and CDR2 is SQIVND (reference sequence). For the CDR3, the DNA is TGTGCCAGCAAAAATCCCGGGACCACCGAGATGATAGGGGAGCTGTTTTTA. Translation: CASKNPGTTEMIGELFL.

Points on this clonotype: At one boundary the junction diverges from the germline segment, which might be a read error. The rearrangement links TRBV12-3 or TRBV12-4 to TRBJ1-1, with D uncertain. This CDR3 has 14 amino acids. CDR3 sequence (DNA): TGTACCAGCAGTTCAATCAGGACTTACACTGAAGTTTTCTTT. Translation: CTSSSIRTYTEVFF.

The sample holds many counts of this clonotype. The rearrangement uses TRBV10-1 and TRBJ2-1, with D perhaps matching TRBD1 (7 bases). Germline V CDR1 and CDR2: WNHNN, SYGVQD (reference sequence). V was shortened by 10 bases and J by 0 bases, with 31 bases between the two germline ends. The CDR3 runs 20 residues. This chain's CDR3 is CATQGGYKPNDPGSYNEQFF. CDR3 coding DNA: TGCGCCACCCAGGGGGGATACAAACCGAACGACCCTGGCTCCTACAATGAGCAGTTCTTC.

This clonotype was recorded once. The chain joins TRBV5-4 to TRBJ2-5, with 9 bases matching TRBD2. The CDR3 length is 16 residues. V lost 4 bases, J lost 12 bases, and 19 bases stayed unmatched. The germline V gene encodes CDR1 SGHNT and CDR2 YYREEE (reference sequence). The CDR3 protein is CASSLGSGGVWEIKYF. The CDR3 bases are TGTGCCAGCAGCCTGGGTAGCGGGGGTGTGTGGGAGATCAAGTACTTC.

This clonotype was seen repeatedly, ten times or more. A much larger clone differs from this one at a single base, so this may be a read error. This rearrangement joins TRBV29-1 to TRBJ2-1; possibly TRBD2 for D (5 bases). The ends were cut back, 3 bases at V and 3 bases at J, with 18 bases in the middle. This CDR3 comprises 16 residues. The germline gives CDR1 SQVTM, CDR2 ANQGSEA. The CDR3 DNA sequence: TGCAGCGTTGAGGGAGTCCCCTGTCGGGACTACAATGAGCAGTTCTTC. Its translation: CSVEGVPCRDYNEQFF.

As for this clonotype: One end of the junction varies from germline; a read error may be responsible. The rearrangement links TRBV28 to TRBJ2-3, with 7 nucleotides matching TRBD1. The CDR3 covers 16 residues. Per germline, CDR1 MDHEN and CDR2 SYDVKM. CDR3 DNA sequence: TGTACCAGCAGCCCGGGACAGACCTCTACCACAGATACGCAGTATTTT. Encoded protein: CTSSPGQTSTTDTQYF.

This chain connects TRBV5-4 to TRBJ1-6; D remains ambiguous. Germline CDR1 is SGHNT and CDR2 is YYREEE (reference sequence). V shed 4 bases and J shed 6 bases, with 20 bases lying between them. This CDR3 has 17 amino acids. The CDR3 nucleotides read TGTGCCAGCAGCACCGGGATGTGGGGAGGGATTAATTCACCCCTCCACTTT. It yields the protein CASSTGMWGGINSPLHF.

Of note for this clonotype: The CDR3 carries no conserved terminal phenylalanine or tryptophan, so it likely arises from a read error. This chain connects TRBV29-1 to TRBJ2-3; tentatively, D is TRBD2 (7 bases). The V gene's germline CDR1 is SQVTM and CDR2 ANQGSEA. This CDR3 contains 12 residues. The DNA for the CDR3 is TGCAGAATGGGGGGGGCCACAGATACGCAGTATTAT. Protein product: CRMGGATDTQYY.

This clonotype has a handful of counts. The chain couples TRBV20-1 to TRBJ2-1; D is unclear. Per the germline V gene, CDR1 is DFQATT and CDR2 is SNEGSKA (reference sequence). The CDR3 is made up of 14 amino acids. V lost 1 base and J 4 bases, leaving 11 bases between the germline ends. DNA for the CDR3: TGCAGTGCTAGAGTTGGCGGTATGTACAATGAGCAGTTCTTC. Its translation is CSARVGGMYNEQFF.

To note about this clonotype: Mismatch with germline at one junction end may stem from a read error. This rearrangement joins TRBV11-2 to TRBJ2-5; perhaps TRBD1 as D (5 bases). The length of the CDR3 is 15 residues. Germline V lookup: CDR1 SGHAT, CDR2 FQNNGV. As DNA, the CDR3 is TGTGTCAGCAGCCCGGAGACAGTCGGGCAAGAGACCCAGTACTTC. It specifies CVSSPETVGQETQYF.